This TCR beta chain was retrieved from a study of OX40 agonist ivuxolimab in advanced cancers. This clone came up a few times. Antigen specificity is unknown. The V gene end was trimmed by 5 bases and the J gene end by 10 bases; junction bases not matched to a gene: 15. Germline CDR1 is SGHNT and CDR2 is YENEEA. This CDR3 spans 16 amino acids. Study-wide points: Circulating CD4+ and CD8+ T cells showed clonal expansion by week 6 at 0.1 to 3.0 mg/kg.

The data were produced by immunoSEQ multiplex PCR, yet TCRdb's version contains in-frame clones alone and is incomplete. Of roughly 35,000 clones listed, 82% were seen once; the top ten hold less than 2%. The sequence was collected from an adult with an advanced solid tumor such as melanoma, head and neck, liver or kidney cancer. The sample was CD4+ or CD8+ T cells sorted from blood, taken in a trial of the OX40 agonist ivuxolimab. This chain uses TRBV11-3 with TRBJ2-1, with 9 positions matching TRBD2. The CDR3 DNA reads TGTGCCAGCAGCCTCCGGGCGCGGGGACTAGCTGCCGAGCAGTTCTTC. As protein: CASSLRARGLAAEQFF.